Below, one T cell receptor beta chain is given with its context. Its antigen specificity is not known. There are no base qualities to consult, and no much larger clone falls within one base. The data originate from a study of breast tumors, draining lymph nodes, adjacent tissues (dated by TCRdb to 2015 to 2016). About the investigation overall: In breast cancer patients, the study compared the TCR beta repertoires of tumor, adjacent nontumor tissue and axillary lymph nodes. The study aimed to assess the relationships and possible T-cell exchange between tumor, surrounding tissue and draining lymph node repertoires in human breast cancer.

From its cysteine to its phenylalanine, the CDR3 spans 15 amino acids. The CDR3 DNA has 45 bases and is translated from base 1. According to the germline V gene, CDR1 reads MNHEY and CDR2 reads SVGAGI. Germline trimming amounts to 5 bases on V and 6 bases on J, with 7 as the count of junction bases outside the gene matches. The adjacent samples were made up of nontumor breast tissue that surrounded the tumor. The sequencing machine was an Illumina HiSeq 2000. Multiplex PCR amplification was used to generate the TCR beta chain libraries. The amplified TCR beta chain products were analyzed by high-throughput sequencing. In-frame beta chains were kept once TCRdb had trimmed the public reads at Q25 with fastp and called clones with MiXCR. Rows with one shared CDR3 protein collapse into an entry with the most common genes and DNA. This sample holds more than 10,000 distinct CDR3 sequences; 45% to 55% were observed only once. Of the sample, roughly 40% falls within the top ten clones.

Paper-wide results and their limitations: Tumor T-cell repertoires showed less diversity than lymph node repertoires and more diversity than nontumor tissue repertoires, and tumor T-cell repertoires showed preferential V and J gene usage. Tumor and nontumor tissue repertoires were significantly more similar in luminal-like than in basal-like breast cancer. Rather than being directly demonstrated, the conclusion that tumor T cells originate in lymph nodes was presented as consistent with a hypothesis. A scenario in which most tumor T cells derive from the lymph node and then expand within tumor tissue was judged to be consistent with the data.

This chain joins TRBV6-5 to TRBJ2-2, and TRBD1 aligns with 9 junction nucleotides. The sequenced sample consisted of tumor-adjacent breast tissue. The source of this sequence is a female donor with breast cancer. Some clones in this sample may be carry-over from other donors' samples. The encoded CDR3 is CASSEARTGAGELFF. The sequenced DNA is TGTGCCAGCAGTGAAGCGAGGACAGGGGCCGGGGAGCTGTTTTTT.